A selection of T cell receptor beta chains follows, all from one sample in a study of PD-1 blockade in classical Hodgkin lymphoma. Profiling relied on immunoSEQ multiplex PCR, and the TCRdb table lists in-frame clones only, not all of them. There are tens of thousands of clones in the sample; about 88% occur only once, and over 0.8% lies in the top ten. The sequenced sample was CD4+ T cells from blood, obtained before the fourth cycle of nivolumab. The receptor set was obtained from a human donor with classical Hodgkin lymphoma. Each CDR3 is given with its conserved first and last residue. A D gene is named only where the DNA matches it firmly. The size field is filled for only some rows; it gives once, few, many or a size class.

j_call | clone_size | v_call | d_call | cdr3_aa | cdr3_nt
TRBJ1-2 | once | TRBV30 | - | CAGPDKNYGYTF | TGTGCCGGACCCGACAAGAACTATGGCTACACCTTC
TRBJ2-3 | - | TRBV27 | - | CASSSYDTTSTDTQYF | TGTGCCAGCAGTTCTTACGACACAACTAGCACAGATACGCAGTATTTT
TRBJ2-7 | few | TRBV10-3 | - | CAISQDYEQYF | TGTGCCATCTCTCAGGACTACGAGCAGTACTTC
TRBJ1-1 | - | TRBV6-6 | TRBD1 | CASSLNRGLITEAFF | TGTGCCAGCAGTCTTAACAGGGGGCTTATCACTGAAGCTTTCTTT
TRBJ2-7 | - | TRBV5-1 | - | CASSLAGTSYEQYF | TGCGCCAGCAGCTTGGCAGGAACCTCCTACGAGCAGTACTTC
TRBJ2-2 | - | TRBV7-9 | - | CASSLDTPNTGELFF | TGTGCCAGCAGCTTGGACACCCCGAACACCGGGGAGCTGTTTTTT
TRBJ2-2 | - | TRBV6-6 | - | CASSYSTRDTGELFF | TGTGCCAGCAGTTACTCGACGAGGGACACCGGGGAGCTGTTTTTT
TRBJ1-5 | - | TRBV30 | TRBD1 | CAWMGQGGQPQHF | TGTGCCTGGATGGGACAGGGAGGCCAGCCCCAGCATTTT
TRBJ1-6 | - | TRBV9 | - | CASSVGSYNSPLHF | TGTGCCAGCAGCGTAGGAAGCTATAATTCACCCCTCCACTTT
TRBJ2-1 | - | TRBV7-9 | TRBD2 | CASSLGLAGGPKSYNEQFF | TGTGCCAGCAGCTTAGGGCTAGCGGGGGGGCCTAAATCCTACAATGAGCAGTTCTTC
TRBJ2-3 | - | TRBV11-3 | - | CASSLGLGWTDTQYF | TGTGCCAGCAGCTTAGGTCTCGGTTGGACAGATACGCAGTATTTT
TRBJ1-1 | - | TRBV18 | - | CASSQGITEAFF | TGTGCCAGCTCACAGGGGATCACTGAAGCTTTCTTT
TRBJ1-4 | - | TRBV5-5 | - | CASSLGRGNEKLFF | TGTGCCAGCAGCTTGGGCCGAGGGAATGAAAAACTGTTTTTT
TRBJ2-7 | once | TRBV30 | - | CAWSRRQEQYF | TGTGCCTGGAGTAGAAGACAGGAGCAGTACTTC
TRBJ1-4 | - | TRBV10-3 | TRBD1 | CAIRPGQLSEKLFF | TGTGCCATCAGGCCGGGACAGCTTTCCGAAAAACTGTTTTTT
TRBJ1-6 | few | TRBV10-3 | - | CAIHGSYNSPLHF | TGTGCCATCCATGGTTCCTATAATTCACCCCTCCACTTT
TRBJ2-7 | few | TRBV19 | TRBD1 | CASSRGDRVIDYEQYF | TGTGCCAGTAGTAGGGGGGACAGGGTGATTGACTACGAGCAGTACTTC
TRBJ2-1 | - | TRBV6-6 | - | CASSKGDEQFF | TGTGCCAGCAGTAAGGGGGATGAGCAGTTCTTC
TRBJ2-7 | - | TRBV28 | TRBD1 | CAGGYSYEQYF | TGTGCAGGGGGCTATTCCTACGAGCAGTACTTC
TRBJ2-3 | - | TRBV5-1 | TRBD2 | CASSIGGAVRADTQYF | TGCGCCAGCAGCATCGGGGGGGCGGTTCGGGCAGATACGCAGTATTTT
TRBJ1-6 | few | TRBV28 | - | CASIPQDRSYSPLHF | TGTGCCAGCATCCCTCAGGATAGGAGTTATTCACCCCTCCACTTT
TRBJ2-1 | - | TRBV11-2 | TRBD1 | CASSPGTGVDEQFF | TGTGCCAGCAGCCCGGGGACAGGGGTCGATGAGCAGTTCTTC
TRBJ1-2 | - | TRBV30 | - | CAWSVSYSLGYTF | TGTGCCTGGAGTGTAAGCTATAGCCTCGGCTACACCTTC
TRBJ1-2 | - | TRBV30 | - | CAWAAGRYGYTF | TGTGCCTGGGCCGCGGGCCGGTATGGCTACACCTTC
TRBJ1-4 | - | TRBV5-1 | - | CASSLSLQGHGEKLFF | TGCGCCAGCAGCTTGAGCCTACAAGGGCATGGGGAAAAACTGTTTTTT
TRBJ2-5 | - | TRBV7-3 | - | CASSSGGPGAGQETQYF | TGTGCCAGCAGCTCCGGGGGTCCAGGAGCCGGCCAAGAGACCCAGTACTTC
TRBJ1-4 | - | TRBV9 | TRBD1 | CASSVGGGGEKLFF | TGTGCCAGCAGCGTAGGAGGGGGCGGTGAAAAACTGTTTTTT
TRBJ2-7 | few | TRBV18 | TRBD1 | CASSPTPGRGPTYEQYF | TGTGCCAGCTCACCCACCCCGGGCAGGGGGCCCACCTACGAGCAGTACTTC
TRBJ1-1 | - | TRBV18 | - | CASSPNGLSSEAFF | TGTGCCAGCTCACCAAACGGACTCTCATCCGAGGCTTTCTTT
TRBJ2-5 | - | TRBV10-1 | TRBD1 | CASSLTGEWETQYF | TGCGCCAGCAGCCTAACAGGGGAATGGGAGACCCAGTACTTC
TRBJ1-3 | - | TRBV5-1 | - | CASSETFSGNTIYF | TGCGCCAGCAGCGAGACCTTCTCTGGAAACACCATATATTTT
TRBJ1-1 | - | TRBV7-2 | - | CASSLEDRGRRAFF | TGTGCCAGCAGCTTAGAGGATAGGGGACGTAGAGCTTTCTTT
TRBJ2-3 | once | TRBV6-1 | TRBD1 | CASSEVRGPGDTQYF | TGTGCCAGCAGTGAAGTCAGGGGGCCGGGAGATACGCAGTATTTT
TRBJ2-7 | few | TRBV7-2 | - | CASSPSDGRLYF | TGTGCCAGCAGCCCATCGGACGGCCGACTGTACTTC
TRBJ1-5 | few | TRBV30 | TRBD1 | CAWSTGQGNQPQHF | TGTGCCTGGAGTACAGGACAGGGTAATCAGCCCCAGCATTTT
TRBJ1-5 | few | TRBV9 | - | CASSVAAASNQPQHF | TGTGCCAGCAGCGTAGCGGCGGCTAGCAATCAGCCCCAGCATTTT
TRBJ2-5 | - | TRBV6-1 | TRBD1 | CASSPGTGKERTQYF | TGTGCCAGCAGTCCCGGGACAGGGAAGGAGAGGACCCAGTACTTC
TRBJ2-7 | - | TRBV18 | - | CASSRGYEQYF | TGTGCCAGCTCACGAGGATACGAGCAGTACTTC
TRBJ1-2 | - | TRBV5-1 | TRBD1 | CAVPKFPGQTFDGGYTF | TGCGCCGTCCCGAAATTTCCGGGACAGACCTTCGATGGCGGCTACACCTTC
TRBJ2-1 | - | TRBV20-1 | - | CSAYNNEQFF | TGCAGTGCTTACAACAATGAGCAGTTCTTC
TRBJ2-3 | - | TRBV27 | TRBD2 | CASRGTSGTDTQYF | TGTGCCAGCAGAGGGACTAGCGGCACAGATACGCAGTATTTT
TRBJ1-3 | - | TRBV7-2 | TRBD1 | CASSLTGVSGNTIYF | TGTGCCAGCAGCTTAACAGGGGTCTCTGGAAACACCATATATTTT
TRBJ2-5 | - | TRBV5-1 | - | CASSFGTPQETQYF | TGCGCCAGCAGCTTCGGGACTCCGCAAGAGACCCAGTACTTC
TRBJ2-1 | - | TRBV7-2 | - | CASSVGGQRGEQFF | TGTGCCAGCAGCGTCGGGGGGCAGAGAGGTGAGCAGTTCTTC
TRBJ1-1 | few | TRBV2 | TRBD1 | CASGDRGVGARYTEAFF | TGTGCCAGCGGGGACAGGGGGGTAGGGGCTAGATACACTGAAGCTTTCTTT
TRBJ2-3 | - | TRBV7-9 | - | CASSLSGVSTDTQYF | TGTGCCAGCAGCTTGTCGGGGGTCAGCACAGATACGCAGTATTTT
TRBJ1-2 | - | TRBV25-1 | - | CASSRDILNYGYTF | TGTGCCAGCTCCCGGGACATTTTAAACTATGGCTACACCTTC
TRBJ1-5 | - | TRBV7-9 | TRBD1 | CASSRDRGNTQPQHF | TGTGCCAGCAGCCGAGACAGGGGAAACACTCAGCCCCAGCATTTT
TRBJ2-3 | - | TRBV5-1 | - | CASSFPASGTWSDTQYF | TGCGCCAGCAGCTTTCCGGCCTCCGGGACCTGGTCAGATACGCAGTATTTT
TRBJ1-2 | - | TRBV5-1 | - | CASSLVEGNNYGYTF | TGCGCCAGCAGCTTGGTGGAGGGAAACAACTATGGCTACACCTTC
TRBJ1-1 | - | TRBV6-4 | - | CASSVDSGGAGTEAFF | TGTGCCAGCAGTGTAGATTCTGGTGGGGCAGGGACTGAAGCTTTCTTT
TRBJ2-7 | - | TRBV15 | - | CATSRRGLRSYEQYF | TGTGCCACCAGCAGGAGGGGGTTAAGGTCGTACGAGCAGTACTTC
TRBJ2-7 | once | TRBV21-1 | - | CASSSALSYEQYF | TGTGCCAGCAGCAGTGCGTTGTCCTACGAGCAGTACTTC
TRBJ1-1 | - | TRBV10-3 | - | CAISDNPTEAFF | TGTGCCATCAGTGACAATCCCACTGAAGCTTTCTTT
TRBJ2-1 | - | TRBV10-1 | TRBD1 | CASSVGTGVHEQFF | TGCGCCAGCAGCGTCGGGACAGGGGTCCATGAGCAGTTCTTC
TRBJ1-5 | - | TRBV29-1 | - | CSVIGISNQPQHF | TGCAGCGTTATAGGGATTTCCAATCAGCCCCAGCATTTT
TRBJ1-3 | - | TRBV28 | - | CASSIPGNTIYF | TGTGCCAGCAGTATCCCTGGAAACACCATATATTTT
TRBJ1-2 | - | TRBV19 | - | CASSIPGGYTF | TGTGCCAGTAGTATACCGGGTGGCTACACCTTC
TRBJ1-6 | few | TRBV7-7 | TRBD1 | CASSPGTEGSPLHF | TGTGCCAGCAGTCCCGGGACAGAAGGTTCACCCCTCCACTTT
TRBJ1-2 | - | TRBV2 | TRBD1 | CASSGDREYGYTF | TGTGCCAGCAGTGGGGACAGGGAATATGGCTACACCTTC